The 27 T cell receptor beta chains below were found in one sample sequenced in a study of cytomegalovirus exposure and HLA in healthy donors. Method: immunoSEQ multiplex PCR; TCRdb's copy keeps in-frame clones and lacks some. This sample carries 150,000 or so clones, approximately 87% of them seen once, and the ten largest clones take 1.4%. Sequenced material: PBMCs. Receptor source: a young woman in good health and CMV-seronegative.

The chain combines TRBV14 with TRBJ2-7, with D perhaps TRBD2 (6 bases). V was shortened by 5 bases and J by 3 bases, with 11 bases between the two germline ends. The CDR3 runs 13 residues. CDR1 and CDR2 (germline): SGHDN, FVKESK. The DNA for the CDR3 is TGTGCCAGCAGCTGGATCGGGGGCTACGAGCAGTACTTC. Protein: CASSWIGGYEQYF.

V gene TRBV5-5 combines with J gene TRBJ1-1; tentatively, D is TRBD1 (6 bases). Germline V lookup: CDR1 SGHKS, CDR2 YYEKEE (reference sequence). This CDR3 region has 13 residues. The V end was cut by 5 bases, the J end by 6 bases, with 14 bases between. This chain's CDR3 is CASRSTGFSEAFF. CDR3 DNA sequence: TGTGCCAGCAGATCTACAGGGTTCTCTGAAGCTTTCTTT.

This sequence joins TRBV4-1 and TRBJ1-1; 7 bases match TRBD1. This CDR3 comprises 15 residues. With V trimmed by 3 bases and J by 1 base, 5 bases remained unmatched. Germline V gives CDR1 MGHRA, CDR2 YSYEKL. CDR3 coding DNA: TGCGCCAGCAGCCAGAAAACAGGGGAGAACACTGAAGCTTTCTTT. Its translation is CASSQKTGENTEAFF.

The chain carries TRBV15 and TRBJ1-1; D is possibly TRBD1 (6 bases). The germline V gene encodes CDR1 LNHNV and CDR2 YYDKDF (reference sequence). The CDR3 runs to 13 residues. V gave up 3 bases and J gave up 3 bases, with 8 bases separating them. For the CDR3, the DNA is TGTGCCACCAGCAGGAACAGGGACACTGAAGCTTTCTTT. Protein product: CATSRNRDTEAFF.

The genes are TRBV7-7 and TRBJ2-3, with 12 positions matching TRBD2. This CDR3 is built from 15 residues. V was clipped by 5 bases and J by 5 bases; unmatched bases: 5. CDR1 and CDR2 from the germline V gene are SSHAT and FNYEAQ (reference sequence). The CDR3 nucleotides read TGTGCCAGCAGCCCAGGGACTAGCGGGTTAGATACGCAGTATTTT. This translates into CASSPGTSGLDTQYF.

This sequence joins TRBV5-1 and TRBJ1-4, with D maybe TRBD1 (5 bases). Germline values: CDR1 SGHRS, CDR2 YFSETQ. V was clipped by 2 bases and J by 4 bases, with 15 bases between them. CDR3 length equals 16 residues. The CDR3 loop reads CASSFGGAALNEKLFF. The CDR3 DNA reads as TGCGCCAGCAGCTTTGGCGGGGCAGCGCTTAATGAAAAACTGTTTTTT.

This rearrangement joins TRBV19 to TRBJ2-3, with 9 bases matching TRBD2. Trimming took 4 bases from V and 5 from J; bases not matched to a gene: 7. The germline CDR1 and CDR2 sequences are LNHDA and SQIVND (reference sequence). The CDR3 sequence is 15 residues long. CDR3 sequence (DNA): TGTGCCAGTAGTAACGTCCTAGCGGGGAAAGATACGCAGTATTTT. It is translated as CASSNVLAGKDTQYF.

The rearrangement joins TRBV7-8 to TRBJ2-7, with TRBD1 matching 9 bases. Germline V gene sequence: CDR1 SGHVS, CDR2 FQNEAQ. The V gene end was trimmed by 5 bases and the J gene end by 0 bases; junction bases not matched to a gene: 11. This CDR3 comprises 17 residues. CDR3 loop: CASSDDRGVTSSYEQYF. The CDR3 coding sequence is TGTGCCAGCAGCGACGACAGGGGGGTTACTAGCTCCTACGAGCAGTACTTC.

This chain uses TRBV27 with TRBJ2-1; TRBD2 is a possible D gene (6 bases). Germline values: CDR1 MNHEY, CDR2 SMNVEV (reference sequence). CDR3 size: 17 residues. With 7 bases removed from V and 0 bases from J, the gap between germline ends came to 19 bases. The CDR3 is CASTSLAVAYSYNEQFF. CDR3 nucleotide sequence: TGTGCCAGCACTTCTTTAGCGGTAGCCTACTCCTACAATGAGCAGTTCTTC.

The chain uses TRBV2 and TRBJ2-3; D unresolved. Germline loops: CDR1 SNHLY, CDR2 FYNNEI. The V gene lost 3 bases and the J gene lost 6 bases, with 10 bases spanning the gap. This CDR3 is 13 amino acids long. The chain's CDR3 is CASSDGPGDTQYF. CDR3 sequence (DNA): TGTGCCAGCAGTGACGGCCCCGGGGATACGCAGTATTTT. Combining the CDR3 with reference TRBV2 and TRBJ2-3 gives the whole variable domain EPEVTQTPSHQVTQMGQEVILRCVPISNHLYFYWYRQILGQKVEFLVSFYNNEISEKSEIFDDQFSVERPDGSNFTLKIRSTKLEDSAMYFCASSDGPGDTQYFGPGTRLTVL.

This chain uses TRBV5-1 with TRBJ1-1; 7 bases are shared with TRBD1. V dropped 4 bases and J dropped 0; count of bases not matched to a gene: 3. The CDR3 consists of 14 residues. The germline CDR1 and CDR2 sequences are SGHRS and YFSETQ. CDR3 amino acids: CASSGGQLNTEAFF. CDR3 coding DNA: TGCGCCAGCAGCGGGGGACAGCTGAACACTGAAGCTTTCTTT.

A single count supports this clone. V and J are TRBV5-6 and TRBJ2-7; TRBD1 might be the D (6 bases). The CDR3 has 16 amino acids. Trimming stripped 0 bases from V and 2 bases from J, with 15 bases between. From germline, CDR1 is SGHDT and CDR2 YYEEEE. The CDR3 nucleotides read TGTGCCAGCAGCTTGGCTGACAGGCAACCGACCTACGAGCAGTACTTC. Its protein product is CASSLADRQPTYEQYF. Filled out from reference TRBV5-6 and TRBJ2-7, the complete variable domain reads DAGVTQSPTHLIKTRGQQVTLRCSPKSGHDTVSWYQQALGQGPQFIFQYYEEEERQRGNFPDRFSGHQFPNYSSELNVNALLLGDSALYLCASSLADRQPTYEQYFGPGTRLTVT.

V usage is TRBV5-1 and J usage is TRBJ2-7, with 7 bases fitting TRBD2. The CDR3 has 15 residues. J was trimmed by 5 bases and V by 1 base; bases with no gene match: 9. Germline CDR1 and CDR2: SGHRS and YFSETQ. The CDR3 spells CASSLKGLVSHEQYF. DNA for the CDR3: TGCGCCAGCAGCTTGAAAGGACTAGTTTCCCACGAGCAGTACTTC.

This clone appeared once. The V gene is TRBV11-3, the J gene TRBJ2-2; 12 nucleotides align to TRBD2. The V gene end was trimmed by 1 base and the J gene end by 6 bases; junction bases not matched to a gene: 9. The CDR3 loop spans 18 amino acids. Germline V gene sequence: CDR1 SGHNT, CDR2 YENEEA. The CDR3 sequence is CASSLAPRASGGAGELFF. Written as DNA, the CDR3 is TGTGCCAGCAGCTTAGCTCCACGAGCTAGCGGGGGGGCCGGGGAGCTGTTTTTT.

This clone was detected only a few times. The chain has TRBV6-4 and TRBJ2-1; TRBD1 is a possible D gene (5 bases). With 5 bases removed from V and 5 bases from J, the gap between germline ends came to 10 bases. Germline V lookup: CDR1 MRHNA, CDR2 SNTAGT. The CDR3 contains 13 residues. The CDR3 DNA is TGTGCCAGCAGTACGACAGCTAACAATGAGCAGTTCTTC. It is translated as CASSTTANNEQFF.

The CDR3 is CASRLGLFNEQFF. The DNA of the CDR3 is TGTGCCAGCAGGCTAGGACTTTTCAATGAGCAGTTCTTC. J is TRBJ2-1 and V is TRBV6-5; possible D gene TRBD2, 5 bases. Germline CDR1 is MNHEY and CDR2 is SVGAGI. Trimming cost V 6 bases and J 6 bases, with 12 bases left between them. The CDR3 is 13 amino acids.

The V gene is TRBV19, the J gene TRBJ1-2; 10 nucleotides align to TRBD1. Per the germline V gene, CDR1 is LNHDA and CDR2 is SQIVND (reference sequence). The trim removed 4 bases at V and 5 bases at J, leaving 10 bases unmatched. CDR3 length: 16 amino acids. CDR3 protein: CASSRDRGPGGYGYTF. DNA of the CDR3: TGTGCCAGTAGTAGGGACAGGGGACCCGGTGGATATGGCTACACCTTC.

V is TRBV13 and J is TRBJ2-3, with 7 bases that match TRBD2. The CDR3 has 16 residues. Germline CDR1 and CDR2: PRHDT and FYEKMQ (reference sequence). Unmatched junction bases numbered 12, after V lost 5 bases and J lost 4 bases. CDR3 DNA: TGTGCCAGCAGCACCCCGGGACTACAGGAGGCAGATACGCAGTATTTT. The encoded protein is CASSTPGLQEADTQYF. The full variable domain, with the rest looked up from reference TRBV13 and TRBJ2-3, is AAGVIQSPRHLIKEKRETATLKCYPIPRHDTVYWYQQGPGQDPQFLISFYEKMQSDKGSIPDRFSAQQFSDYHSELNMSSLELGDSALYFCASSTPGLQEADTQYFGPGTRLTVL.

The chain couples TRBV7-6 to TRBJ1-5; tentatively, D is TRBD1 (6 bases). There are 14 residues in the CDR3. V was cut by 6 bases and J by 7 bases, with 16 bases left in between. The germline gives CDR1 SGHVS, CDR2 FNYEAQ. The CDR3 sequence: CASSRQGLGQPQHF. CDR3 bases: TGTGCCAGCAGTCGGCAGGGGCTTGGGCAGCCCCAGCATTTT.

This chain uses TRBV27 with TRBJ1-4; D is perhaps TRBD1 (5 bases). The V end lost 2 bases, the J end lost 3 bases, and 10 bases lay between the germline ends. Germline V lookup: CDR1 MNHEY, CDR2 SMNVEV (reference sequence). This CDR3 has 15 amino acids. As DNA, the CDR3 is TGTGCCAGCAGTTTAACTTGGGGCGCTAATGAAAAACTGTTTTTT. Protein sequence: CASSLTWGANEKLFF.

The rearrangement uses TRBV9 and TRBJ1-3; TRBD1 might be the D (6 bases). The germline V gene has CDR1 SGDLS and CDR2 YYNGEE. The CDR3 runs 13 residues. The ends were cut back, 3 bases at V and 4 bases at J, with 8 bases in the middle. The CDR3, as DNA: TGTGCCAGCAGCGAAACAGGGGGAAACACCATATATTTT. It specifies CASSETGGNTIYF.

This rearrangement joins TRBV6-5 to TRBJ2-7; the D gene is possibly TRBD2 (7 bases). The CDR3 is made up of 14 amino acids. Trimming pared 0 bases from V and 5 bases from J, leaving 11 bases between. Looked up from germline, CDR1 is MNHEY and CDR2 is SVGAGI. The CDR3 DNA reads TGTGCCAGCAGTTACTCGGGGGGGCGCGACGAGCAGTACTTC. Protein product: CASSYSGGRDEQYF.

Here the CDR3 reads CASSRGTGGFTEAFF. The CDR3, as DNA: TGTGCCAGCAGCCGAGGGACCGGAGGGTTCACTGAAGCTTTCTTT. V and J are TRBV7-6 and TRBJ1-1; a possible D gene is TRBD1 (5 bases). CDR3 length: 15 residues. Germline V lookup: CDR1 SGHVS, CDR2 FNYEAQ. Trimming removed 5 bases from V and 4 bases from J, with 17 bases in between.

As DNA, the CDR3 is TGTGCCAGCAACCCGACAGGCCGGAACACTGAAGCTTTCTTT. Protein product: CASNPTGRNTEAFF. The chain couples TRBV27 to TRBJ1-1, with D possibly being TRBD1 (6 bases). In germline, CDR1 is MNHEY, CDR2 SMNVEV (reference sequence). The CDR3 has 14 residues. V shed 7 bases and J shed 1 base, with 13 bases lying between them.

The rearrangement joins TRBV7-8 to TRBJ1-5; D may be TRBD1 (6 bases). The germline V and J ends were trimmed by 5 bases and 5 bases, with 13 bases remaining between them. The germline gives CDR1 SGHVS, CDR2 FQNEAQ. The CDR3 consists of 14 residues. The CDR3: CASSTRTEDQPQHF. Here the CDR3 DNA reads TGTGCCAGCAGCACACGGACAGAGGATCAGCCCCAGCATTTT.

This rearrangement joins TRBV27 to TRBJ1-2; 11 bases map to TRBD1. CDR1 and CDR2 (germline): MNHEY, SMNVEV (reference sequence). CDR3 length: 14 amino acids. V gave up 6 bases and J gave up 4 bases; unmatched junction bases: 4. In DNA form, the CDR3 reads TGTGCCAGCAGGGGACAGGGGGACCTCTATGGCTACACCTTC. Amino acid sequence: CASRGQGDLYGYTF.

In DNA form, the CDR3 reads TGCGCCAGCAGTCCGGGGGGGTACAATGAGCAGTTCTTC. It is translated as CASSPGGYNEQFF. The chain is built from TRBV5-1 and TRBJ2-1; the match to TRBD2 covers 8 bases. With V trimmed by 5 bases and J by 4 bases, 2 bases remained unmatched. The germline gives CDR1 SGHRS, CDR2 YFSETQ. The CDR3 extends over 13 amino acids.